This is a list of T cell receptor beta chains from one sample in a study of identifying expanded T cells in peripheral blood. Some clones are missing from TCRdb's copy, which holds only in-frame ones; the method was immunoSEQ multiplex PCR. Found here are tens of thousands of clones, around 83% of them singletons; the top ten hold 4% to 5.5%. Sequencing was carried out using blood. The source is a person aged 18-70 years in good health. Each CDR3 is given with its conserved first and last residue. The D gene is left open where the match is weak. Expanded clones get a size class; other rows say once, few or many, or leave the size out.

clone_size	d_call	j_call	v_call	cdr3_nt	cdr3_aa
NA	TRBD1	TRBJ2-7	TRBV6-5	TGTGCCAGCAGTTACCCGGGACAGGGGCACTACGAGCAGTACTTC	CASSYPGQGHYEQYF
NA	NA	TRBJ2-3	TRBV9	TGTGCCAGCAGCGCCCAGGGCACAGATACGCAGTATTTT	CASSAQGTDTQYF
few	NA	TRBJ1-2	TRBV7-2	TGTGCCAGCAGCTTAGATACAGGGAACTATGGCTACACCTTC	CASSLDTGNYGYTF
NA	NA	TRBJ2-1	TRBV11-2	TGTGCCAGCAGCTTAGCCCAAATCTCCTACAATGAGCAGTTCTTC	CASSLAQISYNEQFF
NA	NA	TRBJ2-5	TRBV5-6	TGTGCCAGCAGCTTAGAACTGAACCTACAAGAGACCCAGTACTTC	CASSLELNLQETQYF
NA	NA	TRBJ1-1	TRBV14	TGTGCCAGCAGCCGCCCCGGATTGAACACTGAAGCTTTCTTT	CASSRPGLNTEAFF
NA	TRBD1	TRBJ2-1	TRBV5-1	TGCGCCAGCAGCATCCGGGACAGCAGCTACAATGAGCAGTTCTTC	CASSIRDSSYNEQFF
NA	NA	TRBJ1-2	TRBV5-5	TGTGCCAGCAGCTTGGACGGAGGTACTTTAAACTATGGCTACACCTTC	CASSLDGGTLNYGYTF
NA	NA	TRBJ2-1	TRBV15	TGTGCCACCAGCGTCCGGGACGTAGGGTCCTACAATGAGCAGTTCTTC	CATSVRDVGSYNEQFF
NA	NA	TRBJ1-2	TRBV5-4	TGTGCCAGCAGCTTGGTTACCCCCTCGCGAGCACCTTATGGCTACACCTTC	CASSLVTPSRAPYGYTF
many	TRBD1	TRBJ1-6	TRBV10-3	TGTGCCATCAGTGAACTAGGACAGGGGCTTAATTCACCCCTCCACTTT	CAISELGQGLNSPLHF
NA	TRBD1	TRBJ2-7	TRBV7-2	TGTGCCAGCAGCTTGCAGGGACAGGGTGTGGGCGAGCAGTACTTC	CASSLQGQGVGEQYF
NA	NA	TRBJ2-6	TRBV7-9	TGTGCCAGCGAGATCTTCGCGGGGTGGCAAAGCTCTGGGGCCAACGTCCTGACTTTC	CASEIFAGWQSSGANVLTF
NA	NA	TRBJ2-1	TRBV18	TGTGCCAGCTCAGGAAAAATCCCACCCATCGATGAGCAGTTCTTC	CASSGKIPPIDEQFF
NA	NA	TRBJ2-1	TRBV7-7	TGTGCCAGCAGCCCCATCGGGGGGCGGGACTACAATGAGCAGTTCTTC	CASSPIGGRDYNEQFF
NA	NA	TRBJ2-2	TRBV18	TGTGCCAGCTCACCGGTGGACACCGGGGAGCTGTTTTTT	CASSPVDTGELFF
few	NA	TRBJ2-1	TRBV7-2	TGTGCCAGCAGCTTAGCAAGCCTAGCATACCATGAGCAGTTCTTC	CASSLASLAYHEQFF
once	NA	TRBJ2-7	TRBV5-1	TGCGCCAGCAGCTTGGGCATTGTCGGCGAGCAGTACTTC	CASSLGIVGEQYF
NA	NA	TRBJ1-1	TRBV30	TGTGCCTGGAGTGGGGGTCATAAGGGATGGACTGAAGCTTTCTTT	CAWSGGHKGWTEAFF
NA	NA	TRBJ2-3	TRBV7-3	TGTGCCAGCAGCTTAACGGGGGGGCTCGGTACGCAGTATTTT	CASSLTGGLGTQYF
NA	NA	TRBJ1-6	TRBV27	TGTGCCAGCAGTTTATTTAGTAGGGACGGGGATTCACCCCTCCACTTT	CASSLFSRDGDSPLHF
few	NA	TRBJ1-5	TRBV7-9	TGTGCCAGCAGCGCCCGCTGGGGTCAGCCCCAGCATTTT	CASSARWGQPQHF
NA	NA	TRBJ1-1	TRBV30	TGTGCCTGCCACATACACGGGGCGGACACTGAAGCTTTCTTT	CACHIHGADTEAFF
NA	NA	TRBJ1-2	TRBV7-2	TGTGCTAGCAGCTCTTATTTGACGGGAAACTATGGCTACACCTTC	CASSSYLTGNYGYTF
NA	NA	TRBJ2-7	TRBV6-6	TGTGCCAGCAGTGGCCCTTTCTACGAGCAGTACTTC	CASSGPFYEQYF
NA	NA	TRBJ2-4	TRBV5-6	TGTGCCAGCAGCTTGCCTAGGCTAGCCAAAAACATTCAGTACTTC	CASSLPRLAKNIQYF
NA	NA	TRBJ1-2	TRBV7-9	TGTGCCAGCAGCTTAGTTGGGTCTAACTATGGCTACACCTTC	CASSLVGSNYGYTF
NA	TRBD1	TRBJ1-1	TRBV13	TGTGCCAGCAGCAGTAAGGGACAGGCTTACACTGAAGCTTTCTTT	CASSSKGQAYTEAFF
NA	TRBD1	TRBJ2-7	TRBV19	TGTGCCAGTAGTATCGCCGGGACAGGGTCCGTCGAGCAGTACTTC	CASSIAGTGSVEQYF
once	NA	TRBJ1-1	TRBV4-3	TGCGCCAGCAGCCAAGAGGGCTTGGAAGCCTCCGAAGCTTTCTTT	CASSQEGLEASEAFF
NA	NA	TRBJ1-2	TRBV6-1	TGTGCCAGCAGTTCCATGCCGGGACCCTCCGGCTACACCTTC	CASSSMPGPSGYTF
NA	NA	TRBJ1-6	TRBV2	TGTGCCAGCAGTGAAATGGGTGGGAGCTCCTATAATTCACCCCTCCACTTT	CASSEMGGSSYNSPLHF
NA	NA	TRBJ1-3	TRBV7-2	TGTGCCAGCAGCCTGGGTTCTAACACCATATATTTT	CASSLGSNTIYF
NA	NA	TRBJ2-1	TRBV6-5	TGTGCCAGCAGTTCCAAATATGAGCAGTTCTTC	CASSSKYEQFF
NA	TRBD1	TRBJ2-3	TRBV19	TGTGCCAGTAGTATACGTCAGGGGGCGCCGTCCACAGATACGCAGTATTTT	CASSIRQGAPSTDTQYF
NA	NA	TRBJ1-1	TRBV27	TGTGCCAGCAGTAAAGGGGGGGCCTTCACTGAAGCTTTCTTT	CASSKGGAFTEAFF
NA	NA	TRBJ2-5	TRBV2	TGTGCCAGCCGACCGCAGGGTTCAGGGGAGACCCAGTACTTC	CASRPQGSGETQYF
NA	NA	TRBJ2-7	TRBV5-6	TGTGCCAGCAGCTTGGCGTCCGGCCGGTCCTACGAGCAGTACTTC	CASSLASGRSYEQYF
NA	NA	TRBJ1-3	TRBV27	TGTGCCAGCAGCTCTGCCCCCGGAAACACCATATATTTT	CASSSAPGNTIYF
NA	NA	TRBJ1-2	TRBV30	TGTGCCTGGAGCTTCGAACCCACACGTTCCGCTACCTTC	CAWSFEPTRSATF